This TCR beta chain emerged from a study of T cell responses to AZD1222 COVID-19 vaccine. Findings of the study overall: Donors in the cohort were predominantly white British and more often female, and clonal diversity was possibly underestimated. Researchers took repertoire samples only after the peak T cell response had come.

V lost 6 bases and J lost 6, with 15 bases in between. This CDR3 comprises 14 residues. Germline CDR1 is MDHEN and CDR2 is SYDVKM. The assay was immunoSEQ multiplex PCR, and TCRdb's table has in-frame clones only and misses some. The sample shows fewer than 90,000 clones, roughly 88% of them seen only once. This clone occurred a few times. Antigen: not known. The sequence was collected from an adult in good health. V usage is TRBV28 and J usage is TRBJ1-5; a weak D match, TRBD1 (6 bases). The specimen was peripheral blood, collected on day 0 of AZD1222 vaccination. DNA of the CDR3: TGTGCCAGCAGAAAGGGACAAGTGGGTCAGCCCCAGCATTTT. Translating gives CASRKGQVGQPQHF.